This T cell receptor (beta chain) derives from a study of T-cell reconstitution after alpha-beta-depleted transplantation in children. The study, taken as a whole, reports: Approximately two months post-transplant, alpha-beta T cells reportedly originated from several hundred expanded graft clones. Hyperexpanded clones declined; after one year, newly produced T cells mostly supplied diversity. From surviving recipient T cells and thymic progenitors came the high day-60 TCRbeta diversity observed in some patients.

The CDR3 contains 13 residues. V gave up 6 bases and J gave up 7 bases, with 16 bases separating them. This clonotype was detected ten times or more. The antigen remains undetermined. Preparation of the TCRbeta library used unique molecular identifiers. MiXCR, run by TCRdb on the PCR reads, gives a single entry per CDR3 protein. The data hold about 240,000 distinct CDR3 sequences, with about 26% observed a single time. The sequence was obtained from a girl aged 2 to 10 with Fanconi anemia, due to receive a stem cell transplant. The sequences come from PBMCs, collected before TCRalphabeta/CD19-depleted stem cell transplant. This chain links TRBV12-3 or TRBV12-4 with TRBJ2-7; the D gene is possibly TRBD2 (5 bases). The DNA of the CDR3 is TGTGCCAGCAGCCGGACTGGCCCTATGGAGCAGTACTTC. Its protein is CASSRTGPMEQYF.